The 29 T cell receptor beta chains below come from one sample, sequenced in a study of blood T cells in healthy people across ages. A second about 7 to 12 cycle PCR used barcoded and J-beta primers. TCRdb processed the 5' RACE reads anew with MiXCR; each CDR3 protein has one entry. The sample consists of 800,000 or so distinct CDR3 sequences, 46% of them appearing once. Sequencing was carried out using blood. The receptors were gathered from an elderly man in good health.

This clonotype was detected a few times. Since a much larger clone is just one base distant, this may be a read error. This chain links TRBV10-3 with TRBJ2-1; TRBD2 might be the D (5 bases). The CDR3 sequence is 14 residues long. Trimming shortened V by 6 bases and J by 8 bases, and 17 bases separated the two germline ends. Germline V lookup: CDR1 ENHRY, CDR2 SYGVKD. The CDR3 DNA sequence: TGTGCCATCAGGAAGTGGGAGCGAGGCGATGAGCAGTTCTTC. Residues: CAIRKWERGDEQFF.

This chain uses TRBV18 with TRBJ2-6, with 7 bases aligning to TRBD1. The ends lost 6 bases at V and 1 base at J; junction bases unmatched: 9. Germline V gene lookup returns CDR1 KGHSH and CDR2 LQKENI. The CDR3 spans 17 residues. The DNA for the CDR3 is TGTGCCAGCTCGCGGACAGGTACTCAATCTGGGGCCAACGTCCTGACTTTC. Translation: CASSRTGTQSGANVLTF.

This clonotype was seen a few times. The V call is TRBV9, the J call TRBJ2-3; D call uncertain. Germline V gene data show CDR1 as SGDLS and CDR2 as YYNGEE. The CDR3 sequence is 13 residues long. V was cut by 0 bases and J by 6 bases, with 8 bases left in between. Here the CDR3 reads CASSVVGWDTQYF. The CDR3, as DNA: TGTGCCAGCAGCGTAGTTGGGTGGGATACGCAGTATTTT.

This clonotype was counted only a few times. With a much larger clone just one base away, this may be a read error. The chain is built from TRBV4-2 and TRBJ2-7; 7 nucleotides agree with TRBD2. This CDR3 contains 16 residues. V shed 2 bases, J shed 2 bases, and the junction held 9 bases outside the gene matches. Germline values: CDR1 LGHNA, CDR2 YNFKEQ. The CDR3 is CASSQSGDMGPYEQYF. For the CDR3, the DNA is TGTGCCAGCAGCCAAAGCGGGGATATGGGGCCCTACGAGCAGTACTTC.

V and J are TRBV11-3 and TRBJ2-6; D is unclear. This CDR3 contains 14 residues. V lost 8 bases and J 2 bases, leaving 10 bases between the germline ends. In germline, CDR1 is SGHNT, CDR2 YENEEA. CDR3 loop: CASGSRAGANVLTF. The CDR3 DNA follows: TGTGCCAGCGGCAGTAGGGCTGGGGCCAACGTCCTGACTTTC.

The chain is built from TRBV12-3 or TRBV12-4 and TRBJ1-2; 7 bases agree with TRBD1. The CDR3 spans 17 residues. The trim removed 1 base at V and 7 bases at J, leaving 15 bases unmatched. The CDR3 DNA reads TGTGCCAGCAGTTTAGTAGGTGCGAGGACAGGACGGAGTGGCTACACCTTC. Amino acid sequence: CASSLVGARTGRSGYTF.

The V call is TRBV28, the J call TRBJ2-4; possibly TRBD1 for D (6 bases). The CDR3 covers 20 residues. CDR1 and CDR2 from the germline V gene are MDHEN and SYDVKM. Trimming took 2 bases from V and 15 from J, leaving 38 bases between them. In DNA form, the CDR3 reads TGTGCCAGCAGTTTAATAGACGGGGAAGCGACAGGCGCCTACGATGAAACTTTGTACTTC. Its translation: CASSLIDGEATGAYDETLYF.

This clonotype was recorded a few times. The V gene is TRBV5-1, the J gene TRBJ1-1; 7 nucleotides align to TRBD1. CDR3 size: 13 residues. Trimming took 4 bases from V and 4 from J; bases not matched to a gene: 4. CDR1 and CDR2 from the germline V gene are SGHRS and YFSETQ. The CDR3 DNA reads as TGCGCCAGCAGCACCGCAGGGGGCACTGAAGCTTTCTTT. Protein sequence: CASSTAGGTEAFF.

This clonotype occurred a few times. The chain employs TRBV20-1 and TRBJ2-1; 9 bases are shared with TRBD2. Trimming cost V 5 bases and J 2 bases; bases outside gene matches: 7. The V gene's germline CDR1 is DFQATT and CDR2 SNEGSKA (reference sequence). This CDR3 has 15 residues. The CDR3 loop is CSALTSGGAYNEQFF. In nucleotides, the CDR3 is TGCAGTGCTCTGACTAGCGGAGGAGCCTACAATGAGCAGTTCTTC.

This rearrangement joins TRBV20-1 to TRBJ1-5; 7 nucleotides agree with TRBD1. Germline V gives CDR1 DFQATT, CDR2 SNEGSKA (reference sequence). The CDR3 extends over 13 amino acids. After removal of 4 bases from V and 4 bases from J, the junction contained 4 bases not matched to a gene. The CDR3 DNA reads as TGCAGTGCTAAACAGGGGCGGAATCAGCCCCAGCATTTT. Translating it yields CSAKQGRNQPQHF.

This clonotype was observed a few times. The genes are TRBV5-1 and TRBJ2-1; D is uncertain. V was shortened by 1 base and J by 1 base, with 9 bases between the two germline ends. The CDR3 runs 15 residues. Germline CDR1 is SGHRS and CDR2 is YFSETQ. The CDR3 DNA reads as TGCGCCAGCAGCTTGAGTCTGCAGTCCTACAATGAGCAGTTCTTC. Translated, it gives CASSLSLQSYNEQFF.

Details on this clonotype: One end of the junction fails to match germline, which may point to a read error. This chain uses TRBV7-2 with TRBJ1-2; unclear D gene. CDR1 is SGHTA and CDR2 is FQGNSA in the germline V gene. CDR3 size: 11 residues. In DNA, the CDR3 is TGTGCCAGCAGCGAATCCATTGGCCACACCTTC. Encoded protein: CASSESIGHTF.

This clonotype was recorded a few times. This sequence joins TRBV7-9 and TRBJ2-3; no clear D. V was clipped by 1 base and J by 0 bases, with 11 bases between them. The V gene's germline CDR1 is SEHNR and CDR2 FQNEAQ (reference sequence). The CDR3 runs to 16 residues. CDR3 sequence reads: CASSLGRSHSTDTQYF. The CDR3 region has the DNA TGTGCCAGCAGCTTAGGTCGGAGTCACAGCACAGATACGCAGTATTTT. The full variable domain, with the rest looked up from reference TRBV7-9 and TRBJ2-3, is DTGVSQNPRHKITKRGQNVTFRCDPISEHNRLYWYRQTLGQGPEFLTYFQNEAQLEKSRLLSDRFSAERPKGSFSTLEIQRTEQGDSAMYLCASSLGRSHSTDTQYFGPGTRLTVL.

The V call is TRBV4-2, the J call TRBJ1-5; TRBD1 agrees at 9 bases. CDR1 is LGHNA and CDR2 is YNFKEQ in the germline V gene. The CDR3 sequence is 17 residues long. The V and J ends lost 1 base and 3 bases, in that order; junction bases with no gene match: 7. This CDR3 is CASSQVVGQGANQPQHF. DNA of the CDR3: TGTGCCAGCAGCCAAGTAGTGGGACAGGGCGCCAATCAGCCCCAGCATTTT.

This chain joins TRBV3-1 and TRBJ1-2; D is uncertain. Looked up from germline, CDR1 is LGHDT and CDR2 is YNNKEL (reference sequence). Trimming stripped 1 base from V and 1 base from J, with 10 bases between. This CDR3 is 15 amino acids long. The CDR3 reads CASSQVVRSNYGYTF. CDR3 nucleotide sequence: TGTGCCAGCAGCCAAGTGGTCAGGAGTAACTATGGCTACACCTTC. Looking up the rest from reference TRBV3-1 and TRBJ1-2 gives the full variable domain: DTAVSQTPKYLVTQMGNDKSIKCEQNLGHDTMYWYKQDSKKFLKIMFSYNNKELIINETVPNRFSPKSPDKAHLNLHINSLELGDSAVYFCASSQVVRSNYGYTFGSGTRLTVV.

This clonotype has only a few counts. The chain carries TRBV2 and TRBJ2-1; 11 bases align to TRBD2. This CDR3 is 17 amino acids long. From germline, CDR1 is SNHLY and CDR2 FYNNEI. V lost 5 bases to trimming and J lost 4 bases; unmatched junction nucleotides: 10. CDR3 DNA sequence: TGTGCCAGCAGTAAAGAGGGACTAGCGGACCTTTACAATGAGCAGTTCTTC. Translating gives CASSKEGLADLYNEQFF.

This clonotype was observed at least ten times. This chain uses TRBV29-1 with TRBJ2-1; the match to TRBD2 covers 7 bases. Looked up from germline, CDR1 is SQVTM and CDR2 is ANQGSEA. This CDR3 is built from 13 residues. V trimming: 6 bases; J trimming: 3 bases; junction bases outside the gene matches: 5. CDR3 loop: CSVQGRGYNEQFF. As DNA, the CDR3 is TGCAGCGTCCAAGGGAGGGGCTACAATGAGCAGTTCTTC.

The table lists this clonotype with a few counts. This CDR3 is CASSLTSDHYTDTQYF. Here the CDR3 DNA reads TGTGCCAGCAGTTTGACTAGCGACCACTACACAGATACGCAGTATTTT. This chain links TRBV6-5 with TRBJ2-3; 8 nucleotides agree with TRBD2. The CDR3 totals 16 residues. The V gene end was trimmed by 4 bases and the J gene end by 2 bases; junction bases not matched to a gene: 8. The germline gives CDR1 MNHEY, CDR2 SVGAGI.

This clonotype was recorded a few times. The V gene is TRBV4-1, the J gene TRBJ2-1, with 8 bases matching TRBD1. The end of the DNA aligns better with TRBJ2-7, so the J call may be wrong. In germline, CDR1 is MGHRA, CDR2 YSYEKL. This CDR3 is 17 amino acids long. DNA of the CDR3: TGCGCCAGCAGCCAAGATCCCGCGACAGGGGTCTACAATGAGCAGTACTTC. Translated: CASSQDPATGVYNEQYF.

CDR3 DNA: TGTGCCAGCGAGGCCCGAGACCTAGCGGGAGGGCCTTATACGCAGTATTTT. Translating gives CASEARDLAGGPYTQYF. V and J are TRBV9 and TRBJ2-3; TRBD2 aligns across 12 bases. The CDR3 extends over 17 amino acids. V shed 7 bases and J 7 bases; nucleotides not matched to a gene: 16. Per germline, CDR1 SGDLS and CDR2 YYNGEE.

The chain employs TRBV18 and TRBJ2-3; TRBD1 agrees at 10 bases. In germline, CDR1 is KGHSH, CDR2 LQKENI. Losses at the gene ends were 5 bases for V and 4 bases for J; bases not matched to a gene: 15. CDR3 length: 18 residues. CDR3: CASSSFSSGTGDPDTQYF. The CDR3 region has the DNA TGTGCCAGCTCAAGTTTTTCGTCCGGGACAGGGGATCCAGATACGCAGTATTTT. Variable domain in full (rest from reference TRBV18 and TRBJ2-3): NAGVMQNPRHLVRRRGQEARLRCSPMKGHSHVYWYRQLPEEGLKFMVYLQKENIIDESGMPKERFSAEFPKEGPSILRIQQVVRGDSAAYFCASSSFSSGTGDPDTQYFGPGTRLTVL.

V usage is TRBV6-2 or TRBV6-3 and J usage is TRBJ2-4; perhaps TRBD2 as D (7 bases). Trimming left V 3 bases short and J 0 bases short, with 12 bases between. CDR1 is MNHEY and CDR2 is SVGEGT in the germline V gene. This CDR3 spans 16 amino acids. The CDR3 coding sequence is TGTGCCAGCAGTTATTTTGGGGGGGCAGCCAAAAACATTCAGTACTTC. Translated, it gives CASSYFGGAAKNIQYF.

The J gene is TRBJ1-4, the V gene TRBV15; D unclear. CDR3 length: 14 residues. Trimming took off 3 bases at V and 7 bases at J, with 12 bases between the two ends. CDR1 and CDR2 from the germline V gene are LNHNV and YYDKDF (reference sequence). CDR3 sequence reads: CATSRDATSEKLFF. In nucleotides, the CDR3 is TGTGCCACCAGCAGGGACGCGACGAGTGAAAAACTGTTTTTT.

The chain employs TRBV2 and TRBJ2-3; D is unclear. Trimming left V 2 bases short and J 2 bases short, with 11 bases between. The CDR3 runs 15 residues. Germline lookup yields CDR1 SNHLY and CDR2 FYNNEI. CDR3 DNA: TGTGCCAGCAGTGAAAGGCTAGTCGTCACAGATACGCAGTATTTT. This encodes CASSERLVVTDTQYF.

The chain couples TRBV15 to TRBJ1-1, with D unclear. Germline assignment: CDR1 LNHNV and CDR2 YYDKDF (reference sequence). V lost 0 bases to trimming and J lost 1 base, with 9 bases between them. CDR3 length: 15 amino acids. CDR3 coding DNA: TGTGCCACCAGCAGAGAGGGCGCGTGGAACACTGAAGCTTTCTTT. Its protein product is CATSREGAWNTEAFF.

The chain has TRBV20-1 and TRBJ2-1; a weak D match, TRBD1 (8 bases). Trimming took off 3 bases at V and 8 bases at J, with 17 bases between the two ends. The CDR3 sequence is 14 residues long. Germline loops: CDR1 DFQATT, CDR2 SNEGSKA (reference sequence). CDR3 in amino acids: CSASLTGGRDEQFF. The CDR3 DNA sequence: TGCAGTGCTAGCCTCACAGGGGGGAGGGATGAGCAGTTCTTC.

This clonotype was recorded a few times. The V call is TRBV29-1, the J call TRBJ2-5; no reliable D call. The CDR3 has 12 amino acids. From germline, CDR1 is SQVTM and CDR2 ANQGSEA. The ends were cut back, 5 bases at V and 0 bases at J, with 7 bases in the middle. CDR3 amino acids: CSVSDYQETQYF. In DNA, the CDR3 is TGCAGCGTTAGTGACTACCAAGAGACCCAGTACTTC.

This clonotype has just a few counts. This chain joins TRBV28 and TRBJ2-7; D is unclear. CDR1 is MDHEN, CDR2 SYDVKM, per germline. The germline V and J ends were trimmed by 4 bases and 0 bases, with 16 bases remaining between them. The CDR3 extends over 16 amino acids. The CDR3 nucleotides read TGTGCCAGCAGTTCCCTGAAGAGGTCCAACTCCTACGAGCAGTACTTC. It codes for CASSSLKRSNSYEQYF.

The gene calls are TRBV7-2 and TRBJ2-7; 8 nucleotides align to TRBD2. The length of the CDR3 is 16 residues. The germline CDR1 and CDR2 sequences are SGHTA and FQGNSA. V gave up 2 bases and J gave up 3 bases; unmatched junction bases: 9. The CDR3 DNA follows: TGTGCCAGCAGCTTACGCCGTAATAGCGGGAACTACGAGCAGTACTTC. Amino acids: CASSLRRNSGNYEQYF.